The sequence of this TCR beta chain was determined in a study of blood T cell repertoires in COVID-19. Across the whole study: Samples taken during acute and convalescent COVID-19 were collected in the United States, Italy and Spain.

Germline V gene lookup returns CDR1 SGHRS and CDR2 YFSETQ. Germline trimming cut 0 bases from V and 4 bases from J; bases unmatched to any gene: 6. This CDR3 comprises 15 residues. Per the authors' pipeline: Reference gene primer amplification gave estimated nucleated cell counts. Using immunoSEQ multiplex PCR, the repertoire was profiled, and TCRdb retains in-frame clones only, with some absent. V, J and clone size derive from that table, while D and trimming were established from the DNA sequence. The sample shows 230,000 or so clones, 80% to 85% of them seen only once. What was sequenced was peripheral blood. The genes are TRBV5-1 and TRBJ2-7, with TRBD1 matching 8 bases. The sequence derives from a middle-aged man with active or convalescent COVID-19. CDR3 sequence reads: CASSLGGQDSYEQYF. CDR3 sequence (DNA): TGCGCCAGCAGCTTGGGGGGACAGGACTCATACGAGCAGTACTTC.